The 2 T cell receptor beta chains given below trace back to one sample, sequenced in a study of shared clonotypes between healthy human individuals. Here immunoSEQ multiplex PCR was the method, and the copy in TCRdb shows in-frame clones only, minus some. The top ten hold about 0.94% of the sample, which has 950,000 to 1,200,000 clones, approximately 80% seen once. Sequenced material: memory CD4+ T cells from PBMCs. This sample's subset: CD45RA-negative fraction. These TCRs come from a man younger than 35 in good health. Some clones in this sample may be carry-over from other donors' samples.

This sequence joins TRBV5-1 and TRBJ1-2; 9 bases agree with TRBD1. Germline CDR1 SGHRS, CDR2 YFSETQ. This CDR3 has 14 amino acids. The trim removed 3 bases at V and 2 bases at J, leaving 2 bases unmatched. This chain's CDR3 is CASSSGTGNYGYTF. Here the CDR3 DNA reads TGCGCCAGCAGCTCCGGGACAGGGAACTATGGCTACACCTTC.

CDR3 residues: CASSLIAGGVDTQYF. The CDR3 coding sequence is TGTGCCAGCTCTTTAATAGCGGGAGGTGTAGATACGCAGTATTTT. The gene calls are TRBV18 and TRBJ2-3, with 10 bases matching TRBD2. Germline-derived CDR1 and CDR2 are KGHSH and LQKENI. V lost 6 bases to trimming and J lost 5 bases; unmatched junction nucleotides: 8. The CDR3 is 15 amino acids.